The 21 T cell receptor beta chains given below trace back to one sample, sequenced in a study of cytomegalovirus exposure and HLA in healthy donors. The PCR contained 60 Vbeta and 13 Jbeta primers. Method: immunoSEQ multiplex PCR; TCRdb's copy keeps in-frame clones and lacks some. Seen here are about 120,000 clones, roughly 70% observed once, and the top ten hold roughly 3%. Sequencing was carried out using PBMCs. The receptors were gathered from a woman in her thirties or forties in good health and CMV-seropositive.

This clone was observed a few times. The chain is built from TRBV7-8 and TRBJ2-1, with a tentative D call TRBD1 (6 bases). Trimming shortened V by 5 bases and J by 1 base, and 27 bases separated the two germline ends. This CDR3 spans 20 amino acids. Germline lookup yields CDR1 SGHVS and CDR2 FQNEAQ. The DNA of the CDR3 is TGTGCCAGCAGCCCCAGGTGGGGGACAAGGGGTCTGACGTCCTACAATGAGCAGTTCTTC. This translates into CASSPRWGTRGLTSYNEQFF.

This clone came up once. The CDR3 loop is CASSEVERSQYEQYF. For the CDR3, the DNA is TGTGCCAGCAGTGAAGTAGAGCGAAGCCAATACGAGCAGTACTTC. This chain joins TRBV6-1 and TRBJ2-7; no clear D. The CDR3 has 15 amino acids. Trimming shortened V by 1 base and J by 4 bases, and 14 bases separated the two germline ends. Germline V gene sequence: CDR1 MNHNS, CDR2 SASEGT.

The V call is TRBV30, the J call TRBJ2-1; D is undetermined. The CDR3 is 11 amino acids. From germline, CDR1 is GTSNPN and CDR2 SVGIG (reference sequence). The V end lost 1 base, the J end lost 6 bases, and 4 bases lay between the germline ends. In DNA form, the CDR3 reads TGTGCCTGGAGTGGAGGCAATGAGCAGTTCTTC. Translating it yields CAWSGGNEQFF.

This clone was detected a few times. This chain connects TRBV5-1 to TRBJ1-2; D call uncertain. Germline values: CDR1 SGHRS, CDR2 YFSETQ. The CDR3 has 15 amino acids. V lost 1 base and J 4 bases, leaving 14 bases between the germline ends. This CDR3 reads CASSLYSLGGYGYTF. Here the CDR3 DNA reads TGCGCCAGCAGCTTGTACTCCCTCGGAGGCTATGGCTACACCTTC. Complete variable domain (other parts from reference TRBV5-1 and TRBJ1-2): KAGVTQTPRYLIKTRGQQVTLSCSPISGHRSVSWYQQTPGQGLQFLFEYFSETQRNKGNFPGRFSGRQFSNSRSEMNVSTLELGDSALYLCASSLYSLGGYGYTFGSGTRLTVV.

The chain joins TRBV29-1 to TRBJ2-1; possible D gene TRBD1, 6 bases. The CDR3 runs to 15 residues. Between the trimmed V and J ends, which lost 4 bases and 1 base, there was a span of 14 bases. Germline V gene lookup returns CDR1 SQVTM and CDR2 ANQGSEA. CDR3 region: CSVVGQGFSYNEQFF. The CDR3 DNA follows: TGCAGCGTTGTAGGGCAGGGGTTTTCCTACAATGAGCAGTTCTTC.

This chain links TRBV7-6 with TRBJ1-2, with a possible D match to TRBD1 (5 bases). The germline V and J ends were trimmed by 2 bases and 6 bases, with 13 bases remaining between them. The germline CDR1 and CDR2 sequences are SGHVS and FNYEAQ. This CDR3 is 14 amino acids long. CDR3 residues: CASSLTTVGDGYTF. The CDR3 nucleotides are TGTGCCAGCAGCTTAACAACGGTAGGGGATGGCTACACCTTC.

The chain couples TRBV30 to TRBJ2-7, with TRBD1 as a possible D gene (5 bases). The CDR3 is 13 amino acids. The germline gives CDR1 GTSNPN, CDR2 SVGIG (reference sequence). V was cut by 5 bases and J by 4 bases, with 15 bases left in between. CDR3 sequence reads: CAWGLAGIYEQYF. The DNA for the CDR3 is TGTGCCTGGGGGTTGGCAGGGATATACGAGCAGTACTTC.

This clone has more than one count but fewer than ten. The rearrangement links TRBV7-6 to TRBJ2-1; a possible D gene is TRBD1 (6 bases). The length of the CDR3 is 14 residues. V lost 4 bases and J 5 bases, leaving 12 bases between the germline ends. Per the germline V gene, CDR1 is SGHVS and CDR2 is FNYEAQ. CDR3 amino acids: CASSSDRSNNEQFF. Here the CDR3 DNA reads TGTGCCAGCAGCTCAGACAGGTCCAACAATGAGCAGTTCTTC.

This clone has more than one count but fewer than ten. The chain is built from TRBV6-5 and TRBJ2-5; tentatively, D is TRBD2 (6 bases). Germline V gene data show CDR1 as MNHEY and CDR2 as SVGAGI. This CDR3 is built from 13 residues. V lost 3 bases to trimming and J lost 5 bases, with 10 bases between them. The CDR3 coding sequence is TGTGCCAGCAGTTATTATGGGGGGGAGACCCAGTACTTC. Translation: CASSYYGGETQYF.

The genes are TRBV5-6 and TRBJ2-7; the D gene is possibly TRBD2 (5 bases). This CDR3 has 13 amino acids. Germline loops: CDR1 SGHDT, CDR2 YYEEEE. V was trimmed by 2 bases and J by 6 bases, leaving 12 bases between them. This CDR3 is CASSFRSGVEQYF. The CDR3 coding sequence is TGTGCCAGCAGCTTTCGTTCCGGGGTCGAGCAGTACTTC.

Comment on this clone: The junction shows a germline mismatch at one end, possibly a read error. This rearrangement joins TRBV7-7 to TRBJ2-3; D might be TRBD1 (7 bases). The CDR3 loop spans 17 amino acids. Germline assignment: CDR1 SSHAT and CDR2 FNYEAQ (reference sequence). CDR3 loop: CASSLGGGSGPTDTQYF. CDR3 coding DNA: TGTGCTAGCAGCTTAGGAGGGGGCAGCGGTCCCACAGATACGCAGTATTTT.

This clone has a handful of counts. The chain uses TRBV7-9 and TRBJ2-3; TRBD2 aligns across 12 bases. This CDR3 spans 15 amino acids. With V trimmed by 4 bases and J by 5 bases, 4 bases remained unmatched. Germline CDR1 SEHNR, CDR2 FQNEAQ (reference sequence). The CDR3 spells CASSSSGGARDTQYF. The CDR3 nucleotides are TGTGCCAGCAGCTCTAGCGGGGGGGCGCGAGATACGCAGTATTTT.

This clone showed up just once. The V call is TRBV7-2, the J call TRBJ2-7; the match to TRBD2 covers 8 bases. The CDR3 extends over 16 amino acids. The V segment lost 4 bases and the J segment 2 bases; nucleotides outside the gene matches: 10. Germline CDR1 is SGHTA and CDR2 is FQGNSA. The CDR3 region has the DNA TGTGCCAGCAGCTCCCCCCGGGAGGGCCCCGCCTACGAGCAGTACTTC. Translating gives CASSSPREGPAYEQYF.

V usage is TRBV5-1 and J usage is TRBJ2-5, with 8 nucleotides matching TRBD1. The CDR3 loop spans 16 amino acids. V lost 6 bases, J lost 1 base, and 11 bases stayed unmatched. CDR1 is SGHRS and CDR2 is YFSETQ in the germline V gene. The CDR3 region is CASIGQGPDGQETQYF. CDR3 coding DNA: TGCGCCAGCATCGGACAGGGCCCCGATGGCCAAGAGACCCAGTACTTC.

The rearrangement links TRBV30 to TRBJ1-4; no clear D gene. Germline V gene sequence: CDR1 GTSNPN, CDR2 SVGIG (reference sequence). The germline V and J ends were trimmed by 1 base and 1 base, with 7 bases remaining between them. There are 14 residues in the CDR3. CDR3 DNA: TGTGCCTGGAGTGGAGGTCGAACTAATGAAAAACTGTTTTTT. This codes for CAWSGGRTNEKLFF.

The genes are TRBV7-2 and TRBJ1-5; no definite D call. The CDR3 spans 15 residues. Germline CDR1 SGHTA, CDR2 FQGNSA. V was shortened by 1 base and J by 8 bases, with 15 bases between the two germline ends. The CDR3 region has the DNA TGTGCCAGCAGCTTAGGCGGCAGCTGGCTCGAGCCCCAGCATTTT. This encodes CASSLGGSWLEPQHF. Using reference TRBV7-2 and TRBJ1-5 for the parts outside the CDR3, the full variable domain is GAGVSQSPSNKVTEKGKDVELRCDPISGHTALYWYRQSLGQGLEFLIYFQGNSAPDKSGLPSDRFSAERTGGSVSTLTIQRTQQEDSAVYLCASSLGGSWLEPQHFGDGTRLSIL.

This clone was detected a few times. The CDR3 protein is CARRRIQGGAEAFF. The CDR3 DNA follows: TGTGCCAGGCGACGCATCCAAGGGGGCGCGGAAGCTTTCTTT. The V gene is TRBV5-3, the J gene TRBJ1-1; 7 bases align to TRBD1. TRBV5-3 is an open reading frame whose function is uncertain. The CDR3 length is 14 residues. The V gene end was trimmed by 8 bases and the J gene end by 8 bases; junction bases not matched to a gene: 15.

The gene calls are TRBV5-1 and TRBJ2-1, with a possible D match to TRBD1 (6 bases). This CDR3 has 14 residues. V dropped 2 bases and J dropped 9 bases, with 15 bases sitting between them. Germline CDR1 reads SGHRS; CDR2 reads YFSETQ. CDR3 coding DNA: TGCGCCAGCAGCTTAACACGGCAGGGGAGTGAGCAGTTCTTC. Translating it yields CASSLTRQGSEQFF.

This chain links TRBV28 with TRBJ2-7; 10 bases fit TRBD1. Germline CDR1 reads MDHEN; CDR2 reads SYDVKM. CDR3 length equals 15 residues. Trimming took 2 bases from V and 2 from J; bases not matched to a gene: 3. The DNA of the CDR3 is TGTGCCAGCAGTTTACGGGGACAGGGGACCTACGAGCAGTACTTC. Encoded protein: CASSLRGQGTYEQYF.

The V call is TRBV2, the J call TRBJ2-3; the D gene is possibly TRBD1 (6 bases). V lost 1 base and J 1 base, leaving 9 bases between the germline ends. CDR1 is SNHLY and CDR2 is FYNNEI in the germline V gene. There are 15 residues in the CDR3. CDR3: CASSEERTGTDTQYF. The CDR3, as DNA: TGTGCCAGCAGTGAAGAGAGGACAGGCACAGATACGCAGTATTTT. Based on the CDR3 plus reference TRBV2 and TRBJ2-3, the full variable domain is EPEVTQTPSHQVTQMGQEVILRCVPISNHLYFYWYRQILGQKVEFLVSFYNNEISEKSEIFDDQFSVERPDGSNFTLKIRSTKLEDSAMYFCASSEERTGTDTQYFGPGTRLTVL.

The chain links TRBV28 to TRBJ1-1; tentative D call: TRBD1 (5 bases). The V gene lost 3 bases and the J gene lost 5 bases, with 19 bases spanning the gap. The V gene's germline CDR1 is MDHEN and CDR2 SYDVKM. The CDR3 has 16 residues. The CDR3 spells CASSLAVDAGGTEAFF. The CDR3 bases are TGTGCCAGCAGTTTGGCGGTCGATGCCGGGGGAACTGAAGCTTTCTTT.